This paragraph reports one T cell receptor (beta chain). CDR1 and CDR2 (germline): LGHNA, YSLEER. V lost 0 bases and J lost 2; bases outside the gene matches: 8. This CDR3 has 18 amino acids. Documented time point: patch test 2, 6 weeks after DPC sensitization. The treatment is: therapeutic diphenylcyclopropenone sensitization with weekly scalp DPC. Ahead of applying each patch test, blood was sampled. In TCRdb, the RACE reads were re-called with MiXCR into one record per CDR3 protein. The table includes 350,000 to 400,000 distinct CDR3 sequences, about 6.3% detected once. The data originate from a study of human T cells and chemical hapten exposure.

The chain uses TRBV4-3 and TRBJ2-3; 10 bases fit TRBD2. The receptor's source is a woman younger than 30 with alopecia areata. Some clones in this sample may be carry-over from other donors' samples. The material was whole blood, obtained in connection with sensitization to the hapten diphenylcyclopropenone (DPC). The CDR3 sequence is CASSQDTRLAGTTDTQYF. CDR3 in DNA: TGCGCCAGCAGCCAAGATACTCGACTAGCGGGTACCACAGATACGCAGTATTTT.